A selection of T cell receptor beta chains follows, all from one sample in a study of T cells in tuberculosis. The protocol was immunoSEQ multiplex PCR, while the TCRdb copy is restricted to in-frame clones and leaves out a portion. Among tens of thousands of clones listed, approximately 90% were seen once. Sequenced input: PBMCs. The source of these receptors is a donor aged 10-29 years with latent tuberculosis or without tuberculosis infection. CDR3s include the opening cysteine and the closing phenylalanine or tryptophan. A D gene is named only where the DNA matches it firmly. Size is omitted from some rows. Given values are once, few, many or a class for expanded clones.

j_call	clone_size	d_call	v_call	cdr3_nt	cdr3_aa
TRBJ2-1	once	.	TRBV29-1	TGCAGCGGGCAGATCAGGGGGGCAATCAATGAGCAGTTCTTC	CSGQIRGAINEQFF
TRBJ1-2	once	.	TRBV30	TGTGCCTGGAGTGCACGTACACATAACTATGGCTACACCTTC	CAWSARTHNYGYTF
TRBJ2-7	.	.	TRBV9	TGTGCCAGCAGCGTAGGTTTGCACAGGTGGGTTTTGGAGCAGTACTTC	CASSVGLHRWVLEQYF
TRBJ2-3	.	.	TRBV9	TGTGCCAGCAGCACACTAGGTTCGGGGGGCACAGATACGCAGTATTTT	CASSTLGSGGTDTQYF
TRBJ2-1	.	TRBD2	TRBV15	TGTGCCACCAGAGGCAGCGGGAGCTCCTACAATGAGCAGTTCTTC	CATRGSGSSYNEQFF
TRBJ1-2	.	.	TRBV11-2	TGTGCCAGCAGCTCGAATATGGGAGCAGGAGGCTACACCTTC	CASSSNMGAGGYTF
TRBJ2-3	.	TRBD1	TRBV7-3	TGTGCCAGCAGCTTAGGGCAGGGGGCAGATACGCAGTATTTT	CASSLGQGADTQYF
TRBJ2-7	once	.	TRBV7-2	TGTGCCAGCAGCCTACTACCAACTACGACAGCCCTCTACGAGCAGTACTTC	CASSLLPTTTALYEQYF
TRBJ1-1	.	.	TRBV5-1	TGCGCCAGCAGCTTGGGAGGACTGGGCACTGAAGCTTTCTTT	CASSLGGLGTEAFF
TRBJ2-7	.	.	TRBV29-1	TGCAGCGTGAGGGTAGCGCGCAGCTCCTACGAGCAGTACTTC	CSVRVARSSYEQYF
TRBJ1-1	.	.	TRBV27	TGTGCCAGCAGTTTTAGCGGGGCAGTGCCTAGGGGCACTGAAGCTTTCTTT	CASSFSGAVPRGTEAFF
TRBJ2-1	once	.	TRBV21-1	TGTGCCAGCACCCCCCCAGGGACTAGCGGGAGTAAAGAGCAGTTCTTC	CASTPPGTSGSKEQFF
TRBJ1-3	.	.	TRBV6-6	TGTGCCAGCAGTTGGGTCACAGGGATCTCTGGAAACACCATATATTTT	CASSWVTGISGNTIYF
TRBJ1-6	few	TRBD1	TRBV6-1	TGTGCCAGCAGTGACTGGACAGGGAGTCCCCTCCACTTT	CASSDWTGSPLHF
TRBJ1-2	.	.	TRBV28	TGTGCCAGCAGTTTTACAGGGTTGACACTTGGCTACACCTTC	CASSFTGLTLGYTF
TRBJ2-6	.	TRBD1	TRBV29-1	TGCAGCGTTGTACAGGGGATATACTCTGGGGCCAACGTCCTGACTTTC	CSVVQGIYSGANVLTF
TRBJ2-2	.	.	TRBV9	TGTGCCAGCAGCGCGTCCGGGGAGCTGTTTTTT	CASSASGELFF
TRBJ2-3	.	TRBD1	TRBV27	TGTGCCAGCCCCGGGACAGGGTTGTTGTCGTATTCAGATACGCAGTATTTT	CASPGTGLLSYSDTQYF
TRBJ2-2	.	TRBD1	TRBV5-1	TGCGCCAGCAGCAGACAGGGCTACACCGGGGAGCTGTTTTTT	CASSRQGYTGELFF
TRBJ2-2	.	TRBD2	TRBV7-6	TGTGCCAGCAGCTTAGGAGGGCGGGAGGGCCGTGTCGGGGAGCTGTTTTTT	CASSLGGREGRVGELFF
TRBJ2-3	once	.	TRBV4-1	TGCGCCAGCAGCCAAAGTAACTTCCGTCGGTACCGATCGGCAGATACGCAGTATTTT	CASSQSNFRRYRSADTQYF
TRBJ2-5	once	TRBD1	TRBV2	TGTGCCAGCCTGGGGACAGAACAAGAGACCCAGTACTTC	CASLGTEQETQYF
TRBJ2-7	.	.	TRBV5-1	TGCGCCAGCAGCTCGCCTGGAGAACCCTACGAGCAGTACTTC	CASSSPGEPYEQYF
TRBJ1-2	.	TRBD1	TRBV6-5	TGTGCCAGCAGTTATCCGACAGGGAATGGCTACACCTTC	CASSYPTGNGYTF
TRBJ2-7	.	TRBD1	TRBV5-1	TGCGCCAGCAGCTTGGCCGGGACAGGGTATGGGCGGGAGCAGTACTTC	CASSLAGTGYGREQYF
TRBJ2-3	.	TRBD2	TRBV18	TGTGCCAGCTCACCCGCTAGGAGCGGGGCTAGCACAGATACGCAGTATTTT	CASSPARSGASTDTQYF
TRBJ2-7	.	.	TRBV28	TGTGCCAGCAGTTTAGGGACTGTGGGCTACGAGCAGTACTTC	CASSLGTVGYEQYF
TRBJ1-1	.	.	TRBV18	TGTGCCAGCTCACCGCCGGGACAATACACTGAAGCTTTCTTT	CASSPPGQYTEAFF
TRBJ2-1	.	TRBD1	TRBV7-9	TGTGCCAGCAGCTTACCGGGACAGGGAAATGAGCAGTTCTTC	CASSLPGQGNEQFF
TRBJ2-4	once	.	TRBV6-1	TGTGCCAGCAGTTCCCCTTCGCTAGGGGACATTCAGTACTTC	CASSSPSLGDIQYF
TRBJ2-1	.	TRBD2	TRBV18	TGTGCCAGCTCACCTGGACTAGCGGGAGTTGGTGAGCAGTTCTTC	CASSPGLAGVGEQFF
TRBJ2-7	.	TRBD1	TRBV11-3	TGTGCCAGCAGCTTAGGAGGACAGGGGCCCTACGAGCAGTACTTC	CASSLGGQGPYEQYF
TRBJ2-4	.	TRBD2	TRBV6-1	TGTGCCAGCAGTGATATAGCGGGAGAGGTAGACATTCAGTACTTC	CASSDIAGEVDIQYF
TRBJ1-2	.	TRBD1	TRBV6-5	TGTGCCAGCAGACACGACAGGGGGCGAAATGGTGGCTACACCTTC	CASRHDRGRNGGYTF
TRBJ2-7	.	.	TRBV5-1	TGCGCCAGCAGCTTGGAGGGCAGGGGATACGAGCAGTACTTC	CASSLEGRGYEQYF
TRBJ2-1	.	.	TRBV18	TGTGCCAGCTCACCACCCATCAGCTCCTACAATGAGCAGTTCTTC	CASSPPISSYNEQFF
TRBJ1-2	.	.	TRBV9	TGTGCCAGCAGCGTAGCTCAGGGCAGCTACTATGGCTACACCTTC	CASSVAQGSYYGYTF
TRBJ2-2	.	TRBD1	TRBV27	TGTGCCAGCAGTTTAAAGCCAGGGGGCTATGCCGGGGAGCTGTTTTTT	CASSLKPGGYAGELFF
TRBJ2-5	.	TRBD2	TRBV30	TGTGCCTGGAGTGCCCGACTAGCGGCCCAAGAGACCCAGTACTTC	CAWSARLAAQETQYF
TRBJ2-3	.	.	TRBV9	TGTGCCAGCAGCGCCGAGGGGGTGGGCACAGATACGCAGTATTTT	CASSAEGVGTDTQYF
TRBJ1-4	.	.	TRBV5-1	TGCGCCAGCAGCTTGGTGGGACTCGAAGGTGAAAAACTGTTTTTT	CASSLVGLEGEKLFF
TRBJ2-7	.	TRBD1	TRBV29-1	TGCAGCGTTGAACTAAAGACAGGGCCCTACGAGCAGTACTTC	CSVELKTGPYEQYF
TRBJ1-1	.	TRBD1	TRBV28	TGTGCCAGCAGTCTGTCTGGACAGGCCACTGAAGCTTTCTTT	CASSLSGQATEAFF
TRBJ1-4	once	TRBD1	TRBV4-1	TGCGCCAGCAGCCCTTCAGGGGGGACTAATGAAAAACTGTTTTTT	CASSPSGGTNEKLFF
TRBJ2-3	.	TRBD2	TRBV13	TGTGCCAGCAGCCATACTCAACTAGCGTTGGATGGAGATACGCAGTATTTT	CASSHTQLALDGDTQYF
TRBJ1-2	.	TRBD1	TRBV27	TGTGCCAGCAGTTTCGGAGGAGGGGGCTGGTATGGCTACACCTTC	CASSFGGGGWYGYTF
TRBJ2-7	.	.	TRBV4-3	TGCGCCAGCAGCCAAGAAGCAGCGGGTAAGCAGTACTTC	CASSQEAAGKQYF
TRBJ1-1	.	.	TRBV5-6	TGTGCCAGCAGCTTGAGACCCGAGCGGCAAGCTTTCTTT	CASSLRPERQAFF